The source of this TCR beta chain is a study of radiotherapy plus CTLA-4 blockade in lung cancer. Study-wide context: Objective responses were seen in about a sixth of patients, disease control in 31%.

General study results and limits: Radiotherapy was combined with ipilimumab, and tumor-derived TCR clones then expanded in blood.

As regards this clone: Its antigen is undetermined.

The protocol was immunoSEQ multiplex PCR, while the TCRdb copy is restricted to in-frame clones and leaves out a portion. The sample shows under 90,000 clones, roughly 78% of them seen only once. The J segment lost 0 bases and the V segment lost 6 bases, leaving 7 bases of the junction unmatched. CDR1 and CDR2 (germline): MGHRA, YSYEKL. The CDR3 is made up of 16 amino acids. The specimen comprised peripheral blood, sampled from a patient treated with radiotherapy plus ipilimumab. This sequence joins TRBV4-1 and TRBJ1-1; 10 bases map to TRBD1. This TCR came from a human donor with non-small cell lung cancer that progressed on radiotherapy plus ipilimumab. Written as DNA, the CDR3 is TGCGCCAGCAGGAAGACAGGGGGCCGGCTGAACACTGAAGCTTTCTTT. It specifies CASRKTGGRLNTEAFF.